This TCR beta chain was documented in a study of early T cells in non-severe SARS-CoV-2 infection. Attached unique molecular identifiers marked individual cDNA molecules. TCRdb redid the calling of the 5' RACE reads with MiXCR, one entry per CDR3 protein. The sample carries around 84,000 distinct CDR3 sequences, about 9.4% recorded once. The receptor comes from an adult who was a healthcare worker with PCR-confirmed SARS-CoV-2 infection or an uninfected control (not recorded which). The sample consisted of whole blood, taken at baseline.

CDR3 DNA sequence: TGTGCCAGCAGCCACCTAGCGGGTGATGAGCAGTACTTC. This sequence encodes CASSHLAGDEQYF. The V call is TRBV4-2, the J call TRBJ2-7; 8 nucleotides agree with TRBD2. The germline gives CDR1 LGHNA, CDR2 YNFKEQ. The CDR3 has 13 amino acids. J gave up 7 bases and V 3 bases, and 5 bases lay outside the gene matches.